Reported below is one T cell receptor beta chain. Authors' analysis steps: The authors estimated nucleated cell counts from reference gene primer amplification. The table came from immunoSEQ multiplex PCR; TCRdb's copy has only in-frame clones and leaves some out. That table furnishes V, J and clone size, whereas the DNA furnished D and trimming. This sample has 150,000 to 200,000 clones, with 89% found just once. The sample belongs to a study of blood T cell repertoires in COVID-19. In the study overall: Samples representing acute and convalescent COVID-19 were sourced from the United States, Italy and Spain. PBMCs, B-cell-depleted T cells, or T cells provided the cDNA or gDNA that made up the material.

V gave up 0 bases and J gave up 10 bases, with 8 bases separating them. CDR3 length: 12 residues. The germline V gene encodes CDR1 LGHNA and CDR2 YNFKEQ. The specimen was peripheral blood. The clonotype was recovered from a man aged 40-49 years with acute or convalescent COVID-19. V is TRBV4-2 and J is TRBJ2-3, with D uncertain. CDR3 nucleotides: TGTGCCAGCAGCCAAGATAGAAGCCCGCAGTATTTT. Translating it yields CASSQDRSPQYF.